This passage covers 32 T cell receptor beta chains from one sample sequenced in a study of blood T cell repertoires in COVID-19. Data came from immunoSEQ multiplex PCR; TCRdb stores just in-frame clones and leaves some out. The data show 250,000 or so clones, 75% to 90% seen once. What was sequenced was PBMCs or T cells enriched from blood (not recorded which). These receptors were taken from a woman in her 50s who had recovered from COVID-19.

Written as DNA, the CDR3 is TGTGCCAGCAGCTTCTGGGACAGGGGACTTCTTGGGGATGGCTACACCTTC. It is translated as CASSFWDRGLLGDGYTF. This chain links TRBV7-2 with TRBJ1-2, with 10 bases that match TRBD1. V was pared by 3 bases and J by 6 bases, with 13 bases of the junction left unmatched. The CDR3 loop spans 17 amino acids. Germline CDR1 reads SGHTA; CDR2 reads FQGNSA.

The gene calls are TRBV27 and TRBJ1-1, with 8 bases matching TRBD1. Germline V gives CDR1 MNHEY, CDR2 SMNVEV (reference sequence). V shed 4 bases and J 7 bases; nucleotides not matched to a gene: 26. This CDR3 is 20 amino acids long. The CDR3 coding sequence is TGTGCCAGCAGTTACGTGTACGTGGTCGGGACAGGCGCCGAGGGGGATGAAGCTTTCTTT. Its protein product is CASSYVYVVGTGAEGDEAFF.

The sample holds a few counts of this clone. The rearrangement links TRBV20-1 to TRBJ2-7; D not resolved. Germline values: CDR1 DFQATT, CDR2 SNEGSKA (reference sequence). This CDR3 is 11 amino acids long. V lost 3 bases to trimming and J lost 4 bases, with 7 bases between them. CDR3 residues: CSASFGYEQYF. The CDR3 bases are TGCAGTGCTAGTTTCGGGTACGAGCAGTACTTC.

This chain links TRBV28 with TRBJ1-2, with TRBD1 matching 10 bases. Germline loops: CDR1 MDHEN, CDR2 SYDVKM. V dropped 8 bases and J dropped 8; count of bases not matched to a gene: 11. This CDR3 spans 14 amino acids. The CDR3 DNA is TGTGCCAGCGACCCTTTGGGGACAGGGGTAGGCTACACCTTC. This encodes CASDPLGTGVGYTF.

Worth noting for this clone: The sample holds other DNA sequences that translate to the same CDR3. This sequence joins TRBV18 and TRBJ1-2, with 9 bases matching TRBD1. This CDR3 is 15 amino acids long. The J segment lost 1 base and the V segment lost 0 bases, leaving 0 bases of the junction unmatched. The germline gives CDR1 KGHSH, CDR2 LQKENI. The CDR3 nucleotides are TGTGCCAGCTCACCACCGGGACAGGGTAACTATGGCTACACCTTC. Amino acids: CASSPPGQGNYGYTF.

The chain uses TRBV9 and TRBJ2-3; TRBD2 matches 8 bases. Germline CDR1 SGDLS, CDR2 YYNGEE. The V gene end was trimmed by 3 bases and the J gene end by 2 bases; junction bases not matched to a gene: 14. The CDR3 has 18 residues. This CDR3 reads CASSAPPQLAGSTDTQYF. The CDR3 DNA reads TGTGCCAGCAGCGCCCCTCCCCAATTAGCGGGGTCCACAGATACGCAGTATTTT.

The J gene is TRBJ1-2, the V gene TRBV11-2, with TRBD1 as a possible D gene (6 bases). The CDR3 is 15 amino acids. The V gene's germline CDR1 is SGHAT and CDR2 FQNNGV. With 2 bases removed from V and 2 bases from J, the gap between germline ends came to 12 bases. The CDR3 spells CASSLWTDQNYGYTF. Written as DNA, the CDR3 is TGTGCCAGCAGCTTATGGACAGACCAAAACTATGGCTACACCTTC.

V gene TRBV5-4 combines with J gene TRBJ1-2; TRBD1 agrees at 10 bases. From germline, CDR1 is SGHNT and CDR2 YYREEE (reference sequence). The junction had 11 bases not matched to a gene; V was cut back by 1 base and J by 8 bases. This CDR3 comprises 16 residues. The CDR3 sequence: CASSLSRGQGKYGYTF. CDR3 nucleotide sequence: TGTGCCAGCAGCTTGAGTAGGGGACAGGGGAAGTACGGCTACACCTTC.

With regard to this clone: The DNA is omitted, as the CDR3 cannot be located on it reliably, and the CDR3 follows TCRdb's listing. V is TRBV19 and J is TRBJ2-5; TRBD2 was called by the table and not checked on the DNA. Germline CDR1 LNHDA, CDR2 SQIVND (reference sequence). The CDR3 is 13 residues long, counting both termini. CDR3: CATSAAYQETQYF.

The rearrangement uses TRBV21-1 and TRBJ1-1. TRBV21-1 is recorded as a pseudogene. The CDR3 consists of 15 residues. CDR3 residues: CASSKRRGEDTEAFF. CDR3 nucleotide sequence: TGTGCCAGCAGCAAACGACGCGGGGAGGACACTGAAGCTTTCTTT.

CDR3: CASIPSAQGNTEAFF. For the CDR3, the DNA is TGTGCCAGCATCCCCAGCGCCCAGGGGAACACTGAAGCTTTCTTT. The chain links TRBV28 to TRBJ1-1; TRBD1 is a possible D gene (5 bases). The CDR3 runs 15 residues. Trimming stripped 7 bases from V and 1 base from J, with 16 bases between. CDR1 is MDHEN and CDR2 is SYDVKM in the germline V gene.

V and J are TRBV28 and TRBJ2-4; D call uncertain. With 7 bases removed from V and 8 bases from J, the gap between germline ends came to 15 bases. The CDR3 has 13 amino acids. CDR1 is MDHEN and CDR2 is SYDVKM in the germline V gene. The CDR3 region has the DNA TGTGCCAGCACTCAAAGTGGCTTATACATTCAGTACTTC. Protein sequence: CASTQSGLYIQYF. Variable domain in full (rest from reference TRBV28 and TRBJ2-4): DVKVTQSSRYLVKRTGEKVFLECVQDMDHENMFWYRQDPGLGLRLIYFSYDVKMKEKGDIPEGYSVSREKKERFSLILESASTNQTSMYLCASTQSGLYIQYFGAGTRLSVL.

A single count supports this clone. The chain joins TRBV2 to TRBJ2-5; D may be TRBD2 (6 bases). V lost 8 bases, J lost 5 bases, and 12 bases lay in between. Germline V gene sequence: CDR1 SNHLY, CDR2 FYNNEI. This CDR3 is 12 amino acids long. The CDR3 nucleotides are TGTGCCAGCGCGGGGCCGGGGGAGACCCAGTACTTC. As protein: CASAGPGETQYF.

This sequence joins TRBV9 and TRBJ2-7, with no clear D. Looked up from germline, CDR1 is SGDLS and CDR2 is YYNGEE. Trimming stripped 0 bases from V and 2 bases from J, with 12 bases between. There are 15 residues in the CDR3. Here the CDR3 reads CASSVEESPTYEQYF. CDR3 DNA sequence: TGTGCCAGCAGCGTAGAAGAGTCCCCCACCTACGAGCAGTACTTC. Complete variable domain (other parts from reference TRBV9 and TRBJ2-7): DSGVTQTPKHLITATGQRVTLRCSPRSGDLSVYWYQQSLDQGLQFLIQYYNGEERAKGNILERFSAQQFPDLHSELNLSSLELGDSALYFCASSVEESPTYEQYFGPGTRLTVT.

This chain uses TRBV19 with TRBJ1-3; D is undetermined. The germline V gene has CDR1 LNHDA and CDR2 SQIVND (reference sequence). Between the trimmed V and J ends, which lost 5 bases and 0 bases, there was a span of 11 bases. The CDR3 extends over 15 amino acids. The CDR3 loop is CASSPDGVSGNTIYF. CDR3 bases: TGTGCCAGTAGTCCAGATGGTGTCTCTGGAAACACCATATATTTT.

This chain links TRBV30 with TRBJ1-5; 10 bases match TRBD1. The CDR3 runs 14 residues. The V segment lost 5 bases and the J segment 6 bases; nucleotides outside the gene matches: 7. Germline assignment: CDR1 GTSNPN and CDR2 SVGIG (reference sequence). CDR3 DNA: TGTGCCTGGGCAGGACAGGGGGAAGGTCAGCCCCAGCATTTT. It yields the protein CAWAGQGEGQPQHF.

The rearrangement joins TRBV2 to TRBJ2-2, with D perhaps matching TRBD2 (6 bases). The CDR3 runs to 15 residues. In germline, CDR1 is SNHLY, CDR2 FYNNEI. V was pared by 3 bases and J by 1 base, with 9 bases between. CDR3: CASSEQRVNTGELFF. The DNA for the CDR3 is TGTGCCAGCAGTGAGCAGCGGGTGAACACCGGGGAGCTGTTTTTT.

CDR3 protein: CATSDLSPMWYF. The CDR3 DNA reads TGTGCCACCAGTGACTTGAGCCCTATGTGGTATTTT. The chain joins TRBV24-1 to TRBJ2-3; D not certain. The V end was cut by 4 bases, the J end by 14 bases, with 15 bases between. This CDR3 is 12 amino acids long. Germline loops: CDR1 KGHDR, CDR2 SFDVKD.

V is TRBV9 and J is TRBJ1-1; no clear D. V lost 4 bases to trimming and J lost 0 bases, with 13 bases between them. This CDR3 is 15 amino acids long. Germline V gives CDR1 SGDLS, CDR2 YYNGEE. The CDR3 nucleotides read TGTGCCAGCAGCCCGAGGAGCGAGCTGAACACTGAAGCTTTCTTT. Residues: CASSPRSELNTEAFF.

As for this clone: Compared with germline, one end of the junction differs, possibly owing to a read error. This chain uses TRBV7-7 with TRBJ2-3, with TRBD2 matching 8 bases. The germline CDR1 and CDR2 sequences are SSHAT and FNYEAQ (reference sequence). CDR3 length: 15 residues. Written as DNA, the CDR3 is TGTGCTAGCAGCTTACAAGCGGGAGGCACAGATACGCAGTATTTT. It is translated as CASSLQAGGTDTQYF.

The chain links TRBV19 to TRBJ2-5; the D is unclear. The germline CDR1 and CDR2 sequences are LNHDA and SQIVND (reference sequence). V gave up 0 bases and J gave up 5 bases, with 4 bases separating them. This CDR3 contains 12 residues. The CDR3 reads CASSIDAETQYF. The CDR3 DNA reads TGTGCCAGTAGTATAGATGCGGAGACCCAGTACTTC.

The V and J genes are TRBV19 and TRBJ2-7; possibly TRBD1 for D (5 bases). V was clipped by 0 bases and J by 6 bases, with 15 bases between them. This CDR3 region has 15 residues. The V gene's germline CDR1 is LNHDA and CDR2 SQIVND (reference sequence). The CDR3 bases are TGTGCCAGTAGTATAGACAGGGTAAGATCGGGCGAGCAGTACTTC. Translated, it gives CASSIDRVRSGEQYF.

The gene calls are TRBV6-4 and TRBJ2-1, with 7 positions matching TRBD1. Germline CDR1 is MRHNA and CDR2 is SNTAGT. J was trimmed by 1 base and V by 8 bases; bases with no gene match: 17. The CDR3 runs to 18 residues. As DNA, the CDR3 is TGTGCCAGCCCTTGCCTCCGGGACAGTGTAATGTCCTACAATGAGCAGTTCTTC. This codes for CASPCLRDSVMSYNEQFF.

This sequence joins TRBV4-1 and TRBJ1-3; D not resolved. The length of the CDR3 is 17 residues. Trimming pared 1 base from V and 0 bases from J, leaving 13 bases between. Germline CDR1 is MGHRA and CDR2 is YSYEKL. CDR3 amino acids: CASSQGARTTSGNTIYF. CDR3 in DNA: TGCGCCAGCAGCCAAGGGGCCCGAACCACCTCTGGAAACACCATATATTTT.

The chain is built from TRBV5-8 and TRBJ2-2; D gene unclear. Per the germline V gene, CDR1 is SGHTS and CDR2 is YDEGEE. This CDR3 contains 14 residues. V dropped 9 bases and J dropped 1 base, with 13 bases sitting between them. The CDR3 is CATGELKNTGELFF. CDR3 coding DNA: TGTGCCACCGGAGAACTGAAGAACACCGGGGAGCTGTTTTTT.

This clone was detected only once. The V and J genes are TRBV7-2 and TRBJ2-2; 9 bases line up with TRBD2. J lost 5 bases, V lost 5 bases, and 3 bases had no gene match. CDR1 is SGHTA and CDR2 is FQGNSA in the germline V gene. CDR3 length: 14 residues. Here the CDR3 DNA reads TGTGCCAGCAGCCTCACTAGCGGGACCGGGGAGCTGTTTTTT. Translating it yields CASSLTSGTGELFF.

CDR3 protein: CASSPRGSTDTQYF. In DNA, the CDR3 is TGCGCCAGCAGCCCCCGCGGAAGCACAGATACGCAGTATTTT. This rearrangement joins TRBV5-1 to TRBJ2-3, with D uncertain. The V gene's germline CDR1 is SGHRS and CDR2 YFSETQ. With 4 bases removed from V and 0 bases from J, the gap between germline ends came to 9 bases. This CDR3 comprises 14 residues.

The chain recombines TRBV27 with TRBJ2-1; no reliable D call. V was cut by 6 bases and J by 0 bases, with 12 bases left in between. Per the germline V gene, CDR1 is MNHEY and CDR2 is SMNVEV (reference sequence). The CDR3 is made up of 15 amino acids. CDR3 bases: TGTGCCAGCAGAAAGTACGGTAGCTCCTACAATGAGCAGTTCTTC. Protein: CASRKYGSSYNEQFF.

This chain uses TRBV6-5 with TRBJ1-2; tentatively, D is TRBD1 (5 bases). V lost 9 bases to trimming and J lost 5 bases, with 13 bases between them. Germline V lookup: CDR1 MNHEY, CDR2 SVGAGI. The CDR3 length is 12 residues. CDR3 sequence (DNA): TGTGCCAGGAGACAGCCTATATATGGCTACACCTTC. Translating gives CARRQPIYGYTF.

The rearrangement joins TRBV2 to TRBJ2-7; weak D call: TRBD2 (6 bases). Trimming pared 6 bases from V and 4 bases from J, leaving 10 bases between. Germline V gene sequence: CDR1 SNHLY, CDR2 FYNNEI. The CDR3 totals 12 residues. The CDR3, as DNA: TGTGCCAGCAGAGCGGCGGGATACGAGCAGTACTTC. Translation: CASRAAGYEQYF. Together with reference TRBV2 and TRBJ2-7, the CDR3 gives the full variable domain: EPEVTQTPSHQVTQMGQEVILRCVPISNHLYFYWYRQILGQKVEFLVSFYNNEISEKSEIFDDQFSVERPDGSNFTLKIRSTKLEDSAMYFCASRAAGYEQYFGPGTRLTVT.

V and J are TRBV28 and TRBJ1-6; D remains ambiguous. Germline CDR1 and CDR2: MDHEN and SYDVKM. Trimming took off 2 bases at V and 6 bases at J, with 5 bases between the two ends. The length of the CDR3 is 13 residues. The CDR3 nucleotides read TGTGCCAGCAGTTTACTAGTTAATTCACCCCTCCACTTT. This codes for CASSLLVNSPLHF.

The rearrangement links TRBV29-1 to TRBJ1-1; D call uncertain. Germline CDR1 and CDR2: SQVTM and ANQGSEA. CDR3 length equals 11 residues. V lost 4 bases, J lost 7 bases, and 10 bases lay in between. The DNA for the CDR3 is TGCAGCGTTGTGATTCGGGGTGAAGCTTTCTTT. Its protein product is CSVVIRGEAFF.